This T cell receptor (beta chain) comes out of a study of response to subunit inactivated influenza vaccine. Whole-study findings and limits: Each seasonal influenza vaccination, the authors suggested, recruits few new T cells.

In germline, CDR1 is WSHSY, CDR2 SAAADI. V lost 2 bases and J 6 bases, leaving 11 bases between the germline ends. The CDR3 extends over 13 amino acids. TCRdb used MiXCR to reprocess the RT-PCR reads, holding one entry per CDR3 protein. This repertoire shows 500,000 to 600,000 distinct CDR3 sequences, 12% to 15% found once; its top ten account for 11%. As to this clonotype: The target antigen is unknown.

The sequencing used PBMCs from blood, collected roughly 12 days after vaccination. The genes are TRBV10-2 and TRBJ2-7; TRBD2 might be the D (5 bases). The TCR originated in a man in his forties or fifties who received an inactivated influenza vaccine. Here the CDR3 reads CASSELSRVEQYF. CDR3 in DNA: TGCGCCAGCAGTGAGCTTTCGAGGGTCGAGCAGTACTTC.